One and the same sample provided the 10 T cell receptor beta chains below, sequenced in a study of cytomegalovirus exposure and HLA in healthy donors. Vbeta (60) and Jbeta (13) primers were used in the PCR. The table came from immunoSEQ multiplex PCR; TCRdb's copy has only in-frame clones and leaves some out. This table has about 190,000 clones, around 87% appearing once. Input material: PBMCs. The receptor set was obtained from a man between 25 and 39 years old in good health and CMV-seronegative.

CDR3 coding DNA: TGTGCCAGCAGCTTAGTTAGCGGAGTGTACTACGAGCAGTACTTC. Its translation: CASSLVSGVYYEQYF. The chain employs TRBV7-8 and TRBJ2-7; D may be TRBD2 (6 bases). CDR1 is SGHVS, CDR2 FQNEAQ, per germline. The V end lost 1 base, the J end lost 3 bases, and 13 bases lay between the germline ends. The CDR3 spans 15 residues.

This rearrangement joins TRBV4-1 to TRBJ1-3; D is ambiguous. The CDR3 consists of 16 residues. Trimming removed 0 bases at V and 0 bases at J, with 9 bases between. Germline CDR1 reads MGHRA; CDR2 reads YSYEKL. CDR3 residues: CASSQDLLSSGNTIYF. The CDR3 DNA follows: TGCGCCAGCAGCCAAGATTTACTGAGCTCTGGAAACACCATATATTTT.

The CDR3 DNA follows: TGTGCCAGCAGTGAACGCAGGGGGCGGACTGAAGCTTTCTTT. Protein sequence: CASSERRGRTEAFF. V is TRBV2 and J is TRBJ1-1; TRBD1 matches at 8 bases. This CDR3 spans 14 amino acids. The V segment lost 2 bases and the J segment 5 bases; nucleotides outside the gene matches: 4. Germline V gives CDR1 SNHLY, CDR2 FYNNEI.

The chain joins TRBV28 to TRBJ2-2; TRBD1 matches at 10 bases. This CDR3 contains 16 residues. Trimming took 6 bases from V and 4 from J; bases not matched to a gene: 8. Germline V gives CDR1 MDHEN, CDR2 SYDVKM. The CDR3 loop reads CASSPGTGATTGELFF. In nucleotides, the CDR3 is TGTGCCAGCAGCCCCGGGACAGGGGCCACCACCGGGGAGCTGTTTTTT.

This chain uses TRBV28 with TRBJ1-3; TRBD1 might be the D (6 bases). Trimming left V 7 bases short and J 0 bases short, with 25 bases between. Germline V CDR1 and CDR2: MDHEN, SYDVKM. The CDR3 runs 19 residues. The CDR3 region has the DNA TGTGCCAGCAACCCTCTAAGCACCGCTGACAGGTCCTCTGGAAACACCATATATTTT. Its protein is CASNPLSTADRSSGNTIYF.

Concerning this clone: An end of the junction does not agree with germline; a read error may underlie this. The chain joins TRBV10-1 to TRBJ1-1; possible D gene TRBD1, 6 bases. CDR1 is WNHNN, CDR2 SYGVQD, per germline (reference sequence). The CDR3 length is 15 residues. This CDR3 is CAGSVHLGATTEAFF. As DNA, the CDR3 is TGCGCCGGCAGTGTCCATCTGGGGGCAACCACTGAAGCTTTCTTT.

The chain has TRBV5-4 and TRBJ2-7; D gene uncertain. Trimming stripped 4 bases from V and 2 bases from J, with 16 bases between. The CDR3 has 15 amino acids. CDR1 is SGHNT, CDR2 YYREEE, per germline (reference sequence). The CDR3 loop reads CASSPHLQSAYEQYF. Here the CDR3 DNA reads TGTGCCAGCAGCCCCCATCTGCAGAGCGCCTACGAGCAGTACTTC.

The gene calls are TRBV5-6 and TRBJ2-7, with no clear D. Germline V gene sequence: CDR1 SGHDT, CDR2 YYEEEE. This CDR3 contains 12 residues. V was pared by 0 bases and J by 3 bases, with 4 bases between. The CDR3 bases are TGTGCCAGCAGCTTGGAGCACTACGAGCAGTACTTC. This translates into CASSLEHYEQYF.

V gene TRBV15 combines with J gene TRBJ2-7; 8 bases map to TRBD2. This CDR3 is 15 amino acids long. Per the germline V gene, CDR1 is LNHNV and CDR2 is YYDKDF (reference sequence). V shed 5 bases and J 4 bases; nucleotides not matched to a gene: 10. CDR3 sequence reads: CATSPTQREKYEQYF. CDR3 DNA sequence: TGTGCCACCAGCCCCACCCAGCGGGAGAAGTACGAGCAGTACTTC.

The genes are TRBV5-6 and TRBJ1-4; 8 nucleotides match TRBD1. V lost 2 bases, J lost 3 bases, and 12 bases stayed unmatched. This CDR3 has 18 amino acids. Per the germline V gene, CDR1 is SGHDT and CDR2 is YYEEEE. The CDR3 bases are TGTGCCAGCAGCTTTTTCCCGGGCAGGGGGCAGTCTAATGAAAAACTGTTTTTT. Its protein product is CASSFFPGRGQSNEKLFF.